Listed below are T cell receptor beta chains from one sample, sequenced in a study of CD8 T cells in ankylosing spondylitis. A single record per CDR3 protein comes from TCRdb applying MiXCR to the 5' RACE reads. The data hold 250,000 to 350,000 distinct CDR3 sequences, with roughly 8% observed a single time. The sequenced sample consisted of blood, either unsorted or a sorted T cell fraction (not recorded which). All receptors come from a male donor with ankylosing spondylitis. Each CDR3 is given with its conserved first and last residue. Fields, in order: J gene, V gene, clone size, D gene, CDR3 protein, CDR3 DNA. The D gene is left open where the match is weak. A clone size is listed for some rows: how often the clone was seen (once, few, many), or a class if it is expanded.

>TRBJ2-7|TRBV20-1|-|-
CSARDLDLYEQYF
TGCAGTGCTAGAGATCTGGACTTATACGAGCAGTACTTC
>TRBJ2-1|TRBV14|few|TRBD2
CASSQDRGGRGYNEQFF
TGTGCCAGCAGCCAAGATAGGGGCGGGAGAGGGTACAATGAGCAGTTCTTC
>TRBJ2-7|TRBV5-1|many|TRBD2
CASSDPGLKSSYEQYF
TGCGCCAGCAGCGATCCGGGACTAAAGAGCTCCTACGAGCAGTACTTC
>TRBJ2-3|TRBV28|few|TRBD2
CASSPRTSGRVDTQYF
TGTGCCAGCAGTCCCCGGACTAGCGGGAGAGTAGATACGCAGTATTTT
>TRBJ2-1|TRBV7-9|many|TRBD2
CASSTPLAGAGNEQFF
TGTGCCAGCAGCACCCCACTAGCGGGAGCCGGAAATGAGCAGTTCTTC
>TRBJ2-1|TRBV19|-|-
CASSLSPSIEQFF
TGTGCCAGTAGTTTGTCTCCCTCAATTGAGCAGTTCTTC
>TRBJ2-7|TRBV9|-|-
CASSDGGERSEQYF
TGTGCCAGCAGCGACGGAGGGGAGCGGAGCGAGCAGTACTTC
>TRBJ2-3|TRBV20-1|few|-
CSARGGTDTQYF
TGCAGTGCCAGAGGGGGGACAGATACGCAGTATTTT
>TRBJ2-3|TRBV28|few|-
CASSRPRNTQYF
TGTGCCAGCAGTAGGCCTCGGAATACGCAGTATTTT
>TRBJ2-3|TRBV7-9|-|TRBD2
CASSLVQRDTDTQYF
TGTGCCAGCAGCTTAGTTCAGCGGGACACAGATACGCAGTATTTT
>TRBJ2-5|TRBV13|many|-
CASSLRRSQETQYF
TGTGCCAGCAGCTTGCGTAGGAGCCAAGAGACCCAGTACTTC
>TRBJ2-1|TRBV5-6|-|-
CASSSRHLGALNEQFF
TGTGCCAGCAGCAGCCGACACCTTGGGGCATTGAATGAGCAGTTCTTC
>TRBJ2-3|TRBV29-1|many|-
CSVDYTGTQGDTQYF
TGCAGCGTTGATTATACAGGGACTCAGGGAGATACGCAGTATTTT
>TRBJ2-7|TRBV18|few|TRBD2
CASSLSLLAGSYEQYF
TGTGCCAGCTCGCTTTCCCTCCTAGCGGGGTCCTACGAGCAGTACTTC
>TRBJ2-7|TRBV29-1|-|-
CSVGRAAEEQYF
TGCAGCGTAGGTAGGGCAGCTGAGGAGCAGTACTTC
>TRBJ2-3|TRBV5-1|-|-
CASSLLGADTQYF
TGCGCCAGCAGCTTGCTGGGCGCAGATACGCAGTATTTT
>TRBJ2-3|TRBV29-1|many|TRBD1
CSVEPGGSDTQYF
TGCAGCGTTGAGCCAGGGGGTTCAGATACGCAGTATTTT
>TRBJ2-5|TRBV5-6|few|-
CASSYRPGKETQYF
TGTGCCAGCAGCTATCGACCAGGGAAAGAGACCCAGTACTTC
>TRBJ2-5|TRBV5-1|-|-
CASSLVAAGRETQYF
TGCGCCAGCAGCTTGGTGGCAGCCGGCCGGGAGACCCAGTACTTC
>TRBJ1-5|TRBV12-3/TRBV12-4|many|-
CASSAGLQSNQPQHF
TGTGCCAGCAGTGCGGGACTTCAGAGCAATCAGCCCCAGCATTTT
>TRBJ2-7|TRBV28|-|TRBD1
CASSFPPTGAPSDEQYF
TGTGCCAGCAGTTTCCCACCAACAGGGGCCCCATCTGACGAGCAGTACTTC
>TRBJ2-1|TRBV12-3/TRBV12-4|-|-
CASSGNRELGNEQFF
TGTGCCAGCAGCGGGAACAGGGAGTTGGGGAATGAGCAGTTCTTC
>TRBJ2-7|TRBV13|-|TRBD1
CASSITTGTGNEQYF
TGTGCCAGCAGCATAACAACAGGGACAGGGAACGAGCAGTACTTC
>TRBJ2-3|TRBV21-1|few|-
CASTGLAGEALDTQYF
TGTGCCAGCACTGGACTAGCGGGAGAAGCCCTTGATACGCAGTATTTT